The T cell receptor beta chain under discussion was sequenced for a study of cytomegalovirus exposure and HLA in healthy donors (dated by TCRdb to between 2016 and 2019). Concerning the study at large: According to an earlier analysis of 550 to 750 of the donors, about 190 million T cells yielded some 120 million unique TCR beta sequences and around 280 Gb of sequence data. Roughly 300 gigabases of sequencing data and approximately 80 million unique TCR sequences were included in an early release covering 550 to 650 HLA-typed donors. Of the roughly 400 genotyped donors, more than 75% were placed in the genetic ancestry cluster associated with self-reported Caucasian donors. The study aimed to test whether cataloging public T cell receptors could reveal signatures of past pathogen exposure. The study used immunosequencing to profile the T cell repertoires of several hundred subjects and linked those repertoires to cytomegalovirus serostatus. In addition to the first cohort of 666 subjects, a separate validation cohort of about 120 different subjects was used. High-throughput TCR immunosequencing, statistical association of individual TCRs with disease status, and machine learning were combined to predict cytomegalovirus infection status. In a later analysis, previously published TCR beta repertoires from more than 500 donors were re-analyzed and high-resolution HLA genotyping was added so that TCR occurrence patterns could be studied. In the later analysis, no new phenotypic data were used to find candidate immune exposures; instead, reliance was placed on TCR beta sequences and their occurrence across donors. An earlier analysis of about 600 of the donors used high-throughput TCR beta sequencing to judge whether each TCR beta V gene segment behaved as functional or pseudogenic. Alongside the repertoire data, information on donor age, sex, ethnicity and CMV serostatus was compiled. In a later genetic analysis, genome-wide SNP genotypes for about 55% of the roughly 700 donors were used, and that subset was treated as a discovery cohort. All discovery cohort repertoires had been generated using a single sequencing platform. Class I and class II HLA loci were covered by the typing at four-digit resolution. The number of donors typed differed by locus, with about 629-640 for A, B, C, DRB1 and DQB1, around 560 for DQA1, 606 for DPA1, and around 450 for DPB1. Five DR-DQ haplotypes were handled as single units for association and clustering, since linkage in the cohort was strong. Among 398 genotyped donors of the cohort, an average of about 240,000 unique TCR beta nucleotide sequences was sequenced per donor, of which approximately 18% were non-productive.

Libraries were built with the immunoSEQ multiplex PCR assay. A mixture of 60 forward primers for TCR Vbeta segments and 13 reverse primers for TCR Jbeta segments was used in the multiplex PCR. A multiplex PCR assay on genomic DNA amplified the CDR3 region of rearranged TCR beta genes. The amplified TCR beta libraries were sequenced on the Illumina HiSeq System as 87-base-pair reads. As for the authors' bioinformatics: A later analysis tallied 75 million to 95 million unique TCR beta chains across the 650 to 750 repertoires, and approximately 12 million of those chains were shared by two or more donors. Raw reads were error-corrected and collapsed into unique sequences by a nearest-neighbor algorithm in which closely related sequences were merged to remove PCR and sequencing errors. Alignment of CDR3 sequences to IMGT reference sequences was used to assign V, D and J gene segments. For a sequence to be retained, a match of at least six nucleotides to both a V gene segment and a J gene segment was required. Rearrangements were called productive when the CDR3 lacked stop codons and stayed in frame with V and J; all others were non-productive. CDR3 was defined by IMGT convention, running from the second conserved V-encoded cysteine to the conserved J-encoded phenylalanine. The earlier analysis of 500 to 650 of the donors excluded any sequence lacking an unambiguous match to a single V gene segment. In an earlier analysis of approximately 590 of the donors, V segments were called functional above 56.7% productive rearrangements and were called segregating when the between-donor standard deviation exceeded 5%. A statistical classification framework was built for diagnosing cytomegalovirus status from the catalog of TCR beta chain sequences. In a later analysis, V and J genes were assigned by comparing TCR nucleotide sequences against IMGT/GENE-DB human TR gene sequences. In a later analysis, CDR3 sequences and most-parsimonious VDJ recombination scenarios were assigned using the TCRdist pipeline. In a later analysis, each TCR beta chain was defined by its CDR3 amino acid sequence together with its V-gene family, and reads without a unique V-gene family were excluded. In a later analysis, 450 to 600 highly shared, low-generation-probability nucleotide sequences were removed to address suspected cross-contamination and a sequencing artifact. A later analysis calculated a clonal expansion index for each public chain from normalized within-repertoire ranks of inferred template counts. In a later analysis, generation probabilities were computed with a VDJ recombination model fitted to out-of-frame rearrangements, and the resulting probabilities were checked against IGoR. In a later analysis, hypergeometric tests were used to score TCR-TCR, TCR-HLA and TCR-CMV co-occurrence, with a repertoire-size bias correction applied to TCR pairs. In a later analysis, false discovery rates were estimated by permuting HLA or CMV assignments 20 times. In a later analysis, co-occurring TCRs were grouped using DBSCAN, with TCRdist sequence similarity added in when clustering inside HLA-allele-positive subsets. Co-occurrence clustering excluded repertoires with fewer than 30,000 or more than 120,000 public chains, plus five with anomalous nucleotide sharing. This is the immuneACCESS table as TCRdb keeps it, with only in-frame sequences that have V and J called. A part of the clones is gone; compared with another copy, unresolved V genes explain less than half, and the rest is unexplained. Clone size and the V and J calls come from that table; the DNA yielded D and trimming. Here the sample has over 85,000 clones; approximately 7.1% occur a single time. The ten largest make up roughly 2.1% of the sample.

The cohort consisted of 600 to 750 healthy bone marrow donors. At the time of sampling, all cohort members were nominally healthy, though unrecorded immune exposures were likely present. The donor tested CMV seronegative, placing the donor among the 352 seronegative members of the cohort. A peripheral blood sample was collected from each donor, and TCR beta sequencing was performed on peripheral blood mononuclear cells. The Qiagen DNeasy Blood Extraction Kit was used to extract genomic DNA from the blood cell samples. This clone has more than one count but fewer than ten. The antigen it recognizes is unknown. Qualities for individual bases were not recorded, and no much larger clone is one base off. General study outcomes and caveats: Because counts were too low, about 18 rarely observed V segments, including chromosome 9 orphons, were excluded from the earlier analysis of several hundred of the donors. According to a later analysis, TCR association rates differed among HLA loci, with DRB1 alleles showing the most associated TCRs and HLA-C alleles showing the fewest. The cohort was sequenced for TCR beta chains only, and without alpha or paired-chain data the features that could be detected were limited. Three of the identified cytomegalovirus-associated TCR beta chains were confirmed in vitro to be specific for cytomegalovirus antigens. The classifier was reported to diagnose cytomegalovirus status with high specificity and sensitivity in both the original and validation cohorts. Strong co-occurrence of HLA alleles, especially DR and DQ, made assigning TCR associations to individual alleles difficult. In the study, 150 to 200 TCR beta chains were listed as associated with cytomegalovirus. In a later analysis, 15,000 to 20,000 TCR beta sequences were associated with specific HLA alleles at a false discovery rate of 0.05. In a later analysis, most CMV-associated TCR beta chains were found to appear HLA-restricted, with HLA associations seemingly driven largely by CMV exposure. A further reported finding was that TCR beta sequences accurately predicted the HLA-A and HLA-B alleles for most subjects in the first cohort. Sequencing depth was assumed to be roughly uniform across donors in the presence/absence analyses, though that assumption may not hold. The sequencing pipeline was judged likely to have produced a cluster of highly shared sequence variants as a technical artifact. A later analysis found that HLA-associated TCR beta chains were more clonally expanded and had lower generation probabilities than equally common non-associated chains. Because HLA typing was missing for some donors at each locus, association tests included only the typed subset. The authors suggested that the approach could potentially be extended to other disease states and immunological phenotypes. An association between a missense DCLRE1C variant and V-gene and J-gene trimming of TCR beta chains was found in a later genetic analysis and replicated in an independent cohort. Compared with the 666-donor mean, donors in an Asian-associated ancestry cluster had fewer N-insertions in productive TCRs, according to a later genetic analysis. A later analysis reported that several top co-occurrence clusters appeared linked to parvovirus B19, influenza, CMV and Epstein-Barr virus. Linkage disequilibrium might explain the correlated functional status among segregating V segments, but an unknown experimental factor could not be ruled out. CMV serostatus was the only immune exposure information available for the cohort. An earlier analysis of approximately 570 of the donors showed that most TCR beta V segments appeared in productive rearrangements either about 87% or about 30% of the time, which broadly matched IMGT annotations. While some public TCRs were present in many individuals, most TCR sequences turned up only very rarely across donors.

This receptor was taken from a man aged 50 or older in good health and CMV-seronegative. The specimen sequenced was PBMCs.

The nucleotide sequence reads TGCGCCAGCAGCTTATCGTCCTACAATGAGCAGTTCTTC. It encodes CASSLSSYNEQFF. This sequence uses TRBV5-1 and TRBJ2-1; the D gene identity is not certain. V is reduced by 2 bases and J by 1 base, leaving a spacing of 4 bases between them. Reading from cysteine to phenylalanine, the CDR3 counts 13 amino acids. CDR3 DNA is the only sequence kept; it has 39 bases, read in frame from the first base. The germline V gene gives CDR1 as SGHRS and CDR2 as YFSETQ. Reference TRBV5-1 and TRBJ2-1 genes cover what lies past the CDR3, so the full variable domain is KAGVTQTPRYLIKTRGQQVTLSCSPISGHRSVSWYQQTPGQGLQFLFEYFSETQRNKGNFPGRFSGRQFSNSRSEMNVSTLELGDSALYLCASSLSSYNEQFFGPGTRLTVL.